The present TCR beta chain was sequenced within a study of T cell responses to AZD1222 COVID-19 vaccine. V was shortened by 2 bases and J by 0 bases, with 5 bases between the two germline ends. Germline V lookup: CDR1 SGHDN, CDR2 FVKESK. The CDR3 is 13 residues long. The table came from immunoSEQ multiplex PCR; TCRdb's copy has only in-frame clones and leaves some out. The data show about 160,000 clones, 85% to 95% seen once. The chain combines TRBV14 with TRBJ2-7; no firm D call. The TCR sequence derives from an adult in good health. This specimen consisted of peripheral blood, obtained on day 0 of AZD1222 vaccination. This CDR3 is CASSQFNSYEQYF. The CDR3 nucleotides are TGTGCCAGCAGCCAATTCAACTCCTACGAGCAGTACTTC.